The clone carrying this TCR beta chain showed up just a few times. Its target is unknown. The entry originates in a study of blood T cells in healthy people across ages. Whole-study context: Template switching picked up about one barcoded beta molecule for each two T cells. Study results and caveats: The unsorted PBMCs prevented any conclusive comparison of naive versus antigen-experienced cells. Underestimates were what the diversity estimates from one million T cells were considered to be. Per million T cells, the diversity of TCR beta decreased roughly linearly as age advanced.

A second PCR of 7 to 11 cycles used a sample-barcoded 5' primer and a J-beta primer mix. TCRdb itself ran the 5' RACE reads through MiXCR, one entry per CDR3 protein. The sample records roughly 1,500,000 distinct CDR3 sequences, about 43% being singletons. Germline V CDR1 and CDR2: MGHRA, YSYEKL. Between the trimmed V and J ends, which lost 4 bases and 4 bases, there was a span of 11 bases. This CDR3 is 14 amino acids long. The clonotype originates from a woman between 18 and 29 years old in good health. Input material: blood. The chain couples TRBV4-1 to TRBJ2-1, with TRBD2 as a possible D gene (6 bases). The CDR3 nucleotides are TGCGCCAGCAGCCCCGGTGCGGGGTACAATGAGCAGTTCTTC. It is translated as CASSPGAGYNEQFF.